The entry that follows covers one TCR beta chain sequence. Its antigen is not known. The data were taken from a study of CD8 T cells in Susac syndrome. Whole-study findings and limits: The study admitted that it had a relatively small number of individuals in its TCR sequencing and HLA analysis.

The multiple sclerosis control group was made up of treatment-naive patients with stable or active relapsing-remitting disease. CDR3 length: 15 amino acids. The ends were cut back, 5 bases at V and 6 bases at J, with 19 bases in the middle. The germline CDR1 and CDR2 sequences are PRHDT and FYEKMQ (reference sequence). Random-hexamer reverse transcription was applied to roughly 0.5 to 1 ug RNA. Coverage of TCR beta CDR3 amplification by immunoSEQ multiplex PCR extended to 54 Vbeta and 13 Jbeta. TCRdb analysed the immunoSEQ multiplex PCR reads with MiXCR anew, one entry per CDR3 protein. The sample shows 150,000 to 190,000 distinct CDR3 sequences, over 85% of them seen only once.

This TCR derives from a human donor with multiple sclerosis. V usage is TRBV13 and J usage is TRBJ1-1, with D hard to call. Input material: CD8+ T cells from PBMCs. This CDR3 reads CASSGRTVGIPEAFF. Written as DNA, the CDR3 is TGTGCCAGCAGCGGGAGGACGGTTGGAATCCCTGAAGCTTTCTTT.